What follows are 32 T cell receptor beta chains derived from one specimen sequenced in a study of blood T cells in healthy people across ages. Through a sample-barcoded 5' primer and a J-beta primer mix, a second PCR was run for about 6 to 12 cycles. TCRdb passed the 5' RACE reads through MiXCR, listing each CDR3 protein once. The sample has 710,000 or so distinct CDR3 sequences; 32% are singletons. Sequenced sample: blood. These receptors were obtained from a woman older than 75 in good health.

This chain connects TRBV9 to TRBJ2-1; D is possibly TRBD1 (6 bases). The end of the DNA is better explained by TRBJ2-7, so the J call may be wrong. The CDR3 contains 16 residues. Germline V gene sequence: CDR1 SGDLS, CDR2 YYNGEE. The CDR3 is CASSVDQGLSYNEQYF. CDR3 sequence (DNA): TGTGCCAGCAGCGTAGATCAGGGGCTCTCCTACAATGAGCAGTACTTC.

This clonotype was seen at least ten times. The chain's CDR3 is CASSPRLAGGPNEQFF. DNA for the CDR3: TGTGCCAGCAGCCCAAGACTAGCGGGGGGGCCGAATGAGCAGTTCTTC. The chain joins TRBV7-8 to TRBJ2-1, with 14 bases that match TRBD2. Trimming cost V 5 bases and J 7 bases; bases outside gene matches: 7. The CDR3 is 16 residues long. Germline V gives CDR1 SGHVS, CDR2 FQNEAQ. The full variable domain, completed using reference TRBV7-8 and TRBJ2-1, is GAGVSQSPRYKVAKRGQDVALRCDPISGHVSLFWYQQALGQGPEFLTYFQNEAQLDKSGLPSDRFFAERPEGSVSTLKIQRTQQEDSAVYLCASSPRLAGGPNEQFFGPGTRLTVL.

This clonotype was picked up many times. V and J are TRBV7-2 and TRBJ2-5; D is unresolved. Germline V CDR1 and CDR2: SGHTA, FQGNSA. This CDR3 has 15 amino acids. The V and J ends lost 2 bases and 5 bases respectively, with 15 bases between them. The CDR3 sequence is CASSLSSSHGETQYF. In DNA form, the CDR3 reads TGTGCCAGCAGCTTAAGTTCCAGCCATGGGGAGACCCAGTACTTC. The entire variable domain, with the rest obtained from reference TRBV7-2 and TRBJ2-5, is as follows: GAGVSQSPSNKVTEKGKDVELRCDPISGHTALYWYRQSLGQGLEFLIYFQGNSAPDKSGLPSDRFSAERTGGSVSTLTIQRTQQEDSAVYLCASSLSSSHGETQYFGPGTRLLVL.

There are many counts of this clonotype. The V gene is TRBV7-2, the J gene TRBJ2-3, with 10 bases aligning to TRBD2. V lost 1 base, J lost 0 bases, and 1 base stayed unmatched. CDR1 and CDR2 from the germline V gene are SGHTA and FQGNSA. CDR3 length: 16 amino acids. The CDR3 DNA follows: TGTGCCAGCAGCTTAGGGACTAGCGGAAGCACAGATACGCAGTATTTT. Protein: CASSLGTSGSTDTQYF. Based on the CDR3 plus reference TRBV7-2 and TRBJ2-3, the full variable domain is GAGVSQSPSNKVTEKGKDVELRCDPISGHTALYWYRQSLGQGLEFLIYFQGNSAPDKSGLPSDRFSAERTGGSVSTLTIQRTQQEDSAVYLCASSLGTSGSTDTQYFGPGTRLTVL.

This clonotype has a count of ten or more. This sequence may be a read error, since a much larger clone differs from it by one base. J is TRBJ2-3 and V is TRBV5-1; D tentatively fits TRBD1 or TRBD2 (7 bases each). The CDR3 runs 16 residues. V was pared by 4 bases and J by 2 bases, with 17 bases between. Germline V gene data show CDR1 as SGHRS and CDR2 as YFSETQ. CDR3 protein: CASSPPGEGATDTQYF. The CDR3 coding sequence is TGCGCCAGCAGCCCCCCGGGGGAGGGGGCCACAGATACGCAGTATTTT.

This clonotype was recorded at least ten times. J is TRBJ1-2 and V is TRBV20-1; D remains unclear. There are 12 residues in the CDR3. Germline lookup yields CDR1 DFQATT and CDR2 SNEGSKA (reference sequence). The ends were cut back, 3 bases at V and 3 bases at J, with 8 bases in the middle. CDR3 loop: CSASQRYYGYTF. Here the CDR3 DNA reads TGCAGTGCTAGCCAAAGGTACTATGGCTACACCTTC.

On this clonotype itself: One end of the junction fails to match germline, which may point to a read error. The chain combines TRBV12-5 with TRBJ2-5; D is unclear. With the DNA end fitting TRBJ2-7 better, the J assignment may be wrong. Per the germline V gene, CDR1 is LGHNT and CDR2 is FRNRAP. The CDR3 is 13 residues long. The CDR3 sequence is CASGSSGPYEQYF. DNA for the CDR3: TGTGCTAGCGGTTCCTCAGGACCCTACGAGCAGTACTTC.

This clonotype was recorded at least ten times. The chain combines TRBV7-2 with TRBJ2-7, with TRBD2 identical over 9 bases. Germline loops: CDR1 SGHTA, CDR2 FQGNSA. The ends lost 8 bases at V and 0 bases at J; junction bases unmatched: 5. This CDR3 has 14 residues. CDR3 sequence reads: CASSAGGTSYEQYF. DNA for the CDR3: TGTGCCAGCTCCGCGGGGGGGACCTCCTACGAGCAGTACTTC.

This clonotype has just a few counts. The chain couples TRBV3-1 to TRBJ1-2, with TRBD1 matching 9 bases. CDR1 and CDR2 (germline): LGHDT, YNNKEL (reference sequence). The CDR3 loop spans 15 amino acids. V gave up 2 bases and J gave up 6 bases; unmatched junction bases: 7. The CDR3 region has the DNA TGTGCCAGCAGCCAAAGAGGGGGACAGGGCGATGGCTACACCTTC. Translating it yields CASSQRGGQGDGYTF. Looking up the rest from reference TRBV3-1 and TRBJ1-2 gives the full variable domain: DTAVSQTPKYLVTQMGNDKSIKCEQNLGHDTMYWYKQDSKKFLKIMFSYNNKELIINETVPNRFSPKSPDKAHLNLHINSLELGDSAVYFCASSQRGGQGDGYTFGSGTRLTVV.

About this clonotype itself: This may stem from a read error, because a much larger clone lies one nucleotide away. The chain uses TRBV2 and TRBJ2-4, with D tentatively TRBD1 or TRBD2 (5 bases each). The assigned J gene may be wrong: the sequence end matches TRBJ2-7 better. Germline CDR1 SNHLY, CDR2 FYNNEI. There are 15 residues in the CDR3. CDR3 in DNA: TGTGCCTGCAGCCCTCTGGGACCCATAAAAGACGAGCAGTACTTC. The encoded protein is CACSPLGPIKDEQYF.

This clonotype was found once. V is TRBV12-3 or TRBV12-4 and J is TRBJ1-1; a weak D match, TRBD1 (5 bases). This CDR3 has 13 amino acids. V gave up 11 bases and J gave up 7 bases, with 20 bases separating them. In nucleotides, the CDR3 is TGTGCCTCCCGAAGCAGGGAGAAGGGTGAAGCTTTCTTT. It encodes CASRSREKGEAFF.

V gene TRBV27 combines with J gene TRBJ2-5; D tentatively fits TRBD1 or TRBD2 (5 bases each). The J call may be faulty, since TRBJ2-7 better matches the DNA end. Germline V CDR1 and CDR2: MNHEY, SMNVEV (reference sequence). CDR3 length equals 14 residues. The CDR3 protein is CASTDRDGTYEQYF. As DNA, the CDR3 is TGTGCCAGCACCGACCGGGACGGAACCTACGAGCAGTACTTC.

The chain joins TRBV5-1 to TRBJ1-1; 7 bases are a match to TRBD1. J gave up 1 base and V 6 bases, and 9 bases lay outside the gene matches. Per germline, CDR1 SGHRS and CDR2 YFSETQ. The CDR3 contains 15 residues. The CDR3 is CASTAQGVGNTEAFF. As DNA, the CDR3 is TGCGCCAGCACCGCCCAGGGGGTCGGGAACACTGAAGCTTTCTTT.

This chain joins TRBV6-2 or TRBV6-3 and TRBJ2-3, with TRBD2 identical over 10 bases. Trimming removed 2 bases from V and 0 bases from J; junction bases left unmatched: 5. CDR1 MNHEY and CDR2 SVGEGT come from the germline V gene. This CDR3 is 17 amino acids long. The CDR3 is CASSYRGLADSTDTQYF. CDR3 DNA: TGTGCCAGCAGTTACCGTGGACTAGCGGATAGCACAGATACGCAGTATTTT.

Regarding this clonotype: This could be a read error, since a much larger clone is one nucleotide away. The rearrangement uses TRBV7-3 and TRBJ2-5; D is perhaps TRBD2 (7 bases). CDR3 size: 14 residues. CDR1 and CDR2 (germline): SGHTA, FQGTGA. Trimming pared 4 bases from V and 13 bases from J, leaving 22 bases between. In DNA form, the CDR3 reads TGTGCCAGCAGCTATGGGGGGGCCTCCAATGAGCGGTACTTC. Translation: CASSYGGASNERYF.

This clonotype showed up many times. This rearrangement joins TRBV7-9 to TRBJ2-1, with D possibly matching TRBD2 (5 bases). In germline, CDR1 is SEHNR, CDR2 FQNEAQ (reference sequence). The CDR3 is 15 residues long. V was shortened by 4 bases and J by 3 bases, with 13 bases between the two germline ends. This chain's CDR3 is CASSSPGSFYNEQFF. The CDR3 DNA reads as TGTGCCAGCAGCTCCCCGGGGAGTTTCTACAATGAGCAGTTCTTC.

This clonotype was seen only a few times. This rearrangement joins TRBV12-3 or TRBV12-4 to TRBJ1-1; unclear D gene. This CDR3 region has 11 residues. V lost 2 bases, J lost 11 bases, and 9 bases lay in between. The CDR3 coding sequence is TGTGCCAGCAGTTTACTAGTGGAGGCTTTCTTT. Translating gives CASSLLVEAFF.

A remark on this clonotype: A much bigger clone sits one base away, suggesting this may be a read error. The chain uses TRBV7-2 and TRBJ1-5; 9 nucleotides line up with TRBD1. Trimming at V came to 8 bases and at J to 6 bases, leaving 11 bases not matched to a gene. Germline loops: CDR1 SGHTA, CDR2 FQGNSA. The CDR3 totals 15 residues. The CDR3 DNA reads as TGTGCCAGCGGCCGGGAACAGGGGGCAGGTCAGCCCCAGCATTTT. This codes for CASGREQGAGQPQHF.

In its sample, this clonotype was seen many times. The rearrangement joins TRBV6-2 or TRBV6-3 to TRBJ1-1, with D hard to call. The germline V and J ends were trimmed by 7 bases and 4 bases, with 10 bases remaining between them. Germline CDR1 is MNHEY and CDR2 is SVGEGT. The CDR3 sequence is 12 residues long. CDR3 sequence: CASTWPSTEAFF. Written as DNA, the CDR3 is TGTGCCAGCACTTGGCCGAGCACTGAAGCTTTCTTT.

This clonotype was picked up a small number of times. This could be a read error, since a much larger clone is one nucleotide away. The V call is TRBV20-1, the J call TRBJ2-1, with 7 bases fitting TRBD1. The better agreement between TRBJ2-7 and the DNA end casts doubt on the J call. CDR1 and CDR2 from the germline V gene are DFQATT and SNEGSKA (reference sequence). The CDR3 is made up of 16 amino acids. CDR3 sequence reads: CSARDPKPTGYNEQYF. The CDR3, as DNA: TGCAGTGCTAGAGACCCTAAACCGACAGGGTACAATGAGCAGTACTTC.

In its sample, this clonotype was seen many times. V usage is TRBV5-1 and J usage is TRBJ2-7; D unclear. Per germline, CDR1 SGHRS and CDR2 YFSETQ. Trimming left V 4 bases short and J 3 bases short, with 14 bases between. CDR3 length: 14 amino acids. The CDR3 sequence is CASSPTRPYYEQYF. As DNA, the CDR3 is TGCGCCAGCAGCCCCACGCGTCCGTACTACGAGCAGTACTTC.

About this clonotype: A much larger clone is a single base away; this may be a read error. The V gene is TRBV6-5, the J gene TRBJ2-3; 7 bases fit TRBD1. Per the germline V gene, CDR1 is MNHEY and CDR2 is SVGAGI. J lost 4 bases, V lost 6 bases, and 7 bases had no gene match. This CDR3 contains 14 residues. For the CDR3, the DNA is TGTGCCAGCAGGCTCGGGACAGTTGCAGATACGCAGTATTTT. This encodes CASRLGTVADTQYF.

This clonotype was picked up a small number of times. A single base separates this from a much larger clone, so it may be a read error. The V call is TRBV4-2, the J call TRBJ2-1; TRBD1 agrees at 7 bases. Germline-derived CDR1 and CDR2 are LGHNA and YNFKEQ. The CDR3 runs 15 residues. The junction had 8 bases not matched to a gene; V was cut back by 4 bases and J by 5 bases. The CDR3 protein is CASSLGQEAHNEQFF. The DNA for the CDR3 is TGTGCCAGCAGCCTCGGACAGGAGGCTCACAATGAGCAGTTCTTC.

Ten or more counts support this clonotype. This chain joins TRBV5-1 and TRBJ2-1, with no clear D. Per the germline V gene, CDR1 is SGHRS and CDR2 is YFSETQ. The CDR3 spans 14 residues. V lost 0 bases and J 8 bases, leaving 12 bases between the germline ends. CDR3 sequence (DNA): TGCGCCAGCAGCTTGGCCGACCTAATCCATGAGCAGTTCTTC. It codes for CASSLADLIHEQFF.

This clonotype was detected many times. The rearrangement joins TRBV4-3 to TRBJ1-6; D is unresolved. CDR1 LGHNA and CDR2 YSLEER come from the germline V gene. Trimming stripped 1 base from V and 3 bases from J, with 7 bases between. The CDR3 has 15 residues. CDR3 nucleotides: TGCGCCAGCAGCCAAGTCGCAGGCTATAATTCACCCCTCCACTTT. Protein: CASSQVAGYNSPLHF.

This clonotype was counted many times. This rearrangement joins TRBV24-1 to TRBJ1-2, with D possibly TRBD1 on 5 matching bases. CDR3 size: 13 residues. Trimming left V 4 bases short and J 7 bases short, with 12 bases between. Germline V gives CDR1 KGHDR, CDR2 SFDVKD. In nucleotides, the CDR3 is TGTGCCACCAGTGAAGCGGGGGTTACTGGCTACACCTTC. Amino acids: CATSEAGVTGYTF.

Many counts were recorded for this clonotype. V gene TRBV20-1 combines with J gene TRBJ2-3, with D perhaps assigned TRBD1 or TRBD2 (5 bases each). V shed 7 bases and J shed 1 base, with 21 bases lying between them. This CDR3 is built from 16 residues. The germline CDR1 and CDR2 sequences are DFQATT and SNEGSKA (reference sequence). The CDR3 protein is CSDSNPGPLRTDTQYF. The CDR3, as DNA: TGCAGTGATAGCAACCCGGGACCCCTTCGCACAGATACGCAGTATTTT.

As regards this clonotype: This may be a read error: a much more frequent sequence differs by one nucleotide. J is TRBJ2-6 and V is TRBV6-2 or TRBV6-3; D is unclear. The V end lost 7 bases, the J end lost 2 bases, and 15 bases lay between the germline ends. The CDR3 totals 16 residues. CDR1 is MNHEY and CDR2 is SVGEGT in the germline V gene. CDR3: CASNYGIGAGANVLTF. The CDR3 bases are TGTGCCAGCAATTATGGGATCGGAGCTGGGGCCAACGTCCTGACTTTC.

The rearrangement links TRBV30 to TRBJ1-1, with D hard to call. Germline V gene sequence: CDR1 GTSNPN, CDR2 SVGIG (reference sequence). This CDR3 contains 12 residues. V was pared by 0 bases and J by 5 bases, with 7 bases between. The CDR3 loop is CAWSVPRTEAFF. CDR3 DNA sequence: TGTGCCTGGAGTGTCCCAAGGACTGAAGCTTTCTTT.

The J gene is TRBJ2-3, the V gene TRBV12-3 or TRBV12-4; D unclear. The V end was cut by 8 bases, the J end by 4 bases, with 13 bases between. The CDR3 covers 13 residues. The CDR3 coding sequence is TGTGCCAGCGGACGGTTAAGGGCAGATACGCAGTATTTT. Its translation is CASGRLRADTQYF.

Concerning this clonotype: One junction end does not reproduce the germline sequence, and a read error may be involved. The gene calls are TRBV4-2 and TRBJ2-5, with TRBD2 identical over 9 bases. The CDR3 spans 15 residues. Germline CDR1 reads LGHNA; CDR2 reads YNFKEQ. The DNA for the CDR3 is TGTGCCAGCAGCCAAGGACTAGCGGTTCAAGGGACCCAGTACTTC. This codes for CASSQGLAVQGTQYF.

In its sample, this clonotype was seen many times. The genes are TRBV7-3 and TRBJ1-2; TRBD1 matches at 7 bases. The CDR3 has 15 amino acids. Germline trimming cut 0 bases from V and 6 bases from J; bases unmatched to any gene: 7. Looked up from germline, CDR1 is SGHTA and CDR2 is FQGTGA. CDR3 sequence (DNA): TGTGCCAGCAGCTTAACATCAACAGGGGAGAATGGCTACACCTTC. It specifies CASSLTSTGENGYTF.